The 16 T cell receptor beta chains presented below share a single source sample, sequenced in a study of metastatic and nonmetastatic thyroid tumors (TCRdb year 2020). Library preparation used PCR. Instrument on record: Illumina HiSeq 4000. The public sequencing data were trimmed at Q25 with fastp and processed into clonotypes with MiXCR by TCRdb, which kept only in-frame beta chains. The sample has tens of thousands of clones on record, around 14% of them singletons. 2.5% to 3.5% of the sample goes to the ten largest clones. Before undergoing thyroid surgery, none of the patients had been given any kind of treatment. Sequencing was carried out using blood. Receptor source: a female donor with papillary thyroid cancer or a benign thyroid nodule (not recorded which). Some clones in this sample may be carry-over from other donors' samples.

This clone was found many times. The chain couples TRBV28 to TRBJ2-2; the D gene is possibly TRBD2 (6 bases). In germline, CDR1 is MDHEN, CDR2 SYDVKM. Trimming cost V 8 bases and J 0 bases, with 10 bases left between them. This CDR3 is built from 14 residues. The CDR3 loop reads CASGGSANTGELFF. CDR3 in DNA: TGTGCCAGCGGGGGGAGCGCGAACACCGGGGAGCTGTTTTTT.

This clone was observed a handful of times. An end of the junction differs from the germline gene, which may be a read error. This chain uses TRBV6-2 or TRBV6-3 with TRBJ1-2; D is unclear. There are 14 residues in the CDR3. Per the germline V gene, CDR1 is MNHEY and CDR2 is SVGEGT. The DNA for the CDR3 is TGTGCCGGCAGGAGTGGCGTTATTAACTATGGCTACACCTTC. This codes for CAGRSGVINYGYTF.

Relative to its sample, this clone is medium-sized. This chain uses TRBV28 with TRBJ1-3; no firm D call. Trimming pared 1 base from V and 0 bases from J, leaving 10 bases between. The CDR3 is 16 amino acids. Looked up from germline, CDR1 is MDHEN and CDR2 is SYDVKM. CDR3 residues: CASSLSGVGSGNTIYF. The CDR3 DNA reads TGTGCCAGCAGTTTATCCGGAGTGGGCTCTGGAAACACCATATATTTT.

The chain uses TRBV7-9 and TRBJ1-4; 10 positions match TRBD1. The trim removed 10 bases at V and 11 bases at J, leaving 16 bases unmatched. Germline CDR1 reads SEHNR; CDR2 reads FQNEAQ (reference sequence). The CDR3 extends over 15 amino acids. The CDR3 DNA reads TGTGCCATCATCTCAGGGACAGGGGTATACCAGAAACTGTTTTTT. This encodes CAIISGTGVYQKLFF. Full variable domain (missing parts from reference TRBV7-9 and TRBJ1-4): DTGVSQNPRHKITKRGQNVTFRCDPISEHNRLYWYRQTLGQGPEFLTYFQNEAQLEKSRLLSDRFSAERPKGSFSTLEIQRTEQGDSAMYLCAIISGTGVYQKLFFGSGTQLSVL.

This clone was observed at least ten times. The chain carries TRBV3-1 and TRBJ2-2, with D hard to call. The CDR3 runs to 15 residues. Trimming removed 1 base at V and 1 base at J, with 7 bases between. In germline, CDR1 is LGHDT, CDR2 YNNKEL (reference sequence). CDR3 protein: CASSQVALNTGELFF. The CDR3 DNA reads TGTGCCAGCAGCCAAGTCGCGCTGAACACCGGGGAGCTGTTTTTT.

CDR3 residues: CASSLDYYRGYTF. The CDR3 DNA follows: TGTGCCAGCAGCTTAGATTATTATCGTGGCTACACCTTC. This chain connects TRBV7-2 to TRBJ1-2; D is ambiguous. Deletions cut 1 base from V and 7 bases from J, with 10 bases between. The CDR3 covers 13 residues. Germline loops: CDR1 SGHTA, CDR2 FQGNSA.

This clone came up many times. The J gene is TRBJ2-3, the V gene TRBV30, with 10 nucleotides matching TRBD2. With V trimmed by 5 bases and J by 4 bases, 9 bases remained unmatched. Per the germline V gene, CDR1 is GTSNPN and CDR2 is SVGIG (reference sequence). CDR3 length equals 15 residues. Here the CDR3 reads CAWSEGSGRADTQYF. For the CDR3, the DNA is TGTGCCTGGTCGGAGGGAAGCGGGAGGGCAGATACGCAGTATTTT.

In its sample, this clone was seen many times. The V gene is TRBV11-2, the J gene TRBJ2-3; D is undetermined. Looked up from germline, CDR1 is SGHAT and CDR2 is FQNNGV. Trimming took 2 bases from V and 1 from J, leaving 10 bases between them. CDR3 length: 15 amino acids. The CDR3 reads CASSLTPAGTDTQYF. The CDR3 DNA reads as TGTGCCAGCAGCTTAACTCCTGCCGGCACAGATACGCAGTATTTT. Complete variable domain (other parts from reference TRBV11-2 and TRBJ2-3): EAGVAQSPRYKIIEKRQSVAFWCNPISGHATLYWYQQILGQGPKLLIQFQNNGVVDDSQLPKDRFSAERLKGVDSTLKIQPAKLEDSAVYLCASSLTPAGTDTQYFGPGTRLTVL.

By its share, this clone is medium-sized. Here the CDR3 reads CASKDSGSYEQYF. CDR3 coding DNA: TGTGCCAGCAAAGATAGCGGTTCCTACGAGCAGTACTTC. The chain links TRBV12-3 or TRBV12-4 to TRBJ2-7; a weak D match, TRBD2 (6 bases). The ends were cut back, 7 bases at V and 1 base at J, with 11 bases in the middle. The CDR3 runs to 13 residues.

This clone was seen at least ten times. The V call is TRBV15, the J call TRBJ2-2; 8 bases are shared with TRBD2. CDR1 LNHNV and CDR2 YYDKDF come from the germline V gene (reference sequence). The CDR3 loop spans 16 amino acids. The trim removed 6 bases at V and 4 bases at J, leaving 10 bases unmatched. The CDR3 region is CATRTYERESTGELFF. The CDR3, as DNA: TGTGCCACCAGGACCTACGAGCGGGAGAGCACCGGGGAGCTGTTTTTT.

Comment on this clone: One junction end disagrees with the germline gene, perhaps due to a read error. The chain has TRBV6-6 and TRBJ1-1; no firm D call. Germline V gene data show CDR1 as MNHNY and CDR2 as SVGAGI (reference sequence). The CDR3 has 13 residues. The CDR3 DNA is TGTGCCAGCGGTACTCAGGAGAACACTGAAGCCTTCTTT. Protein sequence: CASGTQENTEAFF.

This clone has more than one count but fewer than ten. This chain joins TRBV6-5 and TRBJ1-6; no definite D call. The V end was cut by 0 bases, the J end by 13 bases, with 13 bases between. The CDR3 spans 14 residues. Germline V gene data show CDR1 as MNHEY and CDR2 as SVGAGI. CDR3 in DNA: TGTGCCAGCAGTTACTCGATTGGCCTAACTCCCCTCCACTTT. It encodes CASSYSIGLTPLHF.

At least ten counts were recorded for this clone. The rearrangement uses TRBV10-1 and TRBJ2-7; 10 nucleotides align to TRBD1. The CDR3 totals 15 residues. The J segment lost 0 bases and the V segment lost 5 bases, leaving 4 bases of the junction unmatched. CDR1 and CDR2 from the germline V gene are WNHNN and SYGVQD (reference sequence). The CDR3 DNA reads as TGCGCCAGCAGTTACCGGACAGGGGGCTCCTACGAGCAGTACTTC. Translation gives CASSYRTGGSYEQYF.

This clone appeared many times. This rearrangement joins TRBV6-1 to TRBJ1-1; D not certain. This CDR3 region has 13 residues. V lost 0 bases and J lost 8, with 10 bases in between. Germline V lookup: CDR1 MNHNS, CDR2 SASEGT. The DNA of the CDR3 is TGTGCCAGCAGTGAAGCTTGGGCGGACGAAGCTTTCTTT. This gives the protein CASSEAWADEAFF.

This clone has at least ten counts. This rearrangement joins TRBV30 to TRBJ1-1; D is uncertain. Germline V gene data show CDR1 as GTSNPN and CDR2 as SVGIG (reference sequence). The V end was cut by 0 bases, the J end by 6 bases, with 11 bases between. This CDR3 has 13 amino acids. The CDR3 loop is CAWSVGSSAEAFF. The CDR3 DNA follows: TGTGCCTGGAGTGTCGGCAGTAGCGCTGAAGCTTTCTTT.

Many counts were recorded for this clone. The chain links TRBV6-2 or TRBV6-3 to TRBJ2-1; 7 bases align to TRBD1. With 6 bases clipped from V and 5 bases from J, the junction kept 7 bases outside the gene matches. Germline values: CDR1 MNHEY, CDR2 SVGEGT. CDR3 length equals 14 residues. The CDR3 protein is CASSSQGNHNEQFF. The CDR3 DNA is TGTGCCAGCAGCTCACAGGGGAATCACAATGAGCAGTTCTTC.